This T cell receptor beta chain appears in the sequencing data of a study of blood T cell repertoires in COVID-19. For the study at large: Researchers got acute and convalescent COVID-19 samples from the United States, Italy and Spain. Sample material is recorded as cDNA or gDNA derived from T cells, B-cell-depleted T cells, or PBMCs.

From germline, CDR1 is MDHEN and CDR2 SYDVKM. The CDR3 has 14 residues. V lost 7 bases and J 4 bases, leaving 14 bases between the germline ends. As handled by the study authors: Reference gene primer amplification gave nucleated cell count estimates. Sequenced by immunoSEQ multiplex PCR; TCRdb stores in-frame clones only, minus some. V and J calls and clone size are copied from that table; D and trimming were computed from the DNA. The table includes 250,000 to 300,000 clones, about 85% detected once. Sequenced sample: peripheral blood. The receptor was isolated from a woman aged 50 to 60 who had recovered from COVID-19. V and J are TRBV28 and TRBJ1-5, with unresolved D. CDR3 protein: CASTLKTGNQPQHF. Written as DNA, the CDR3 is TGTGCCAGCACCCTCAAGACGGGGAATCAGCCCCAGCATTTT.